These T cell receptor beta chains were read from a single sample in a study of radiotherapy plus CTLA-4 blockade in lung cancer. Repertoires were generated with immunoSEQ multiplex PCR, while TCRdb's copy carries only in-frame clones and drops some. The sample contains over 45,000 clones, around 80% of which appear only once. The sequenced sample was peripheral blood, obtained from a patient treated with radiotherapy plus ipilimumab. The receptors originated from a human donor with non-small cell lung cancer who had a complete response to radiotherapy plus ipilimumab. Each CDR3 is given with its conserved first and last residue. The D gene is left open where the match is weak. Size tells how often a clone was seen (once, few, many) or the class of an expanded clone, and some rows leave it out.

TRBV7-2	once	TRBJ2-7	TRBD1	CASSLVGDSTYEQYF	TGTGCCAGCAGCTTAGTTGGGGACAGCACCTACGAGCAGTACTTC
TRBV6-5	NA	TRBJ2-1	NA	CASSSSLGEGQFF	TGTGCCAGCAGTTCGTCTCTTGGCGAGGGGCAGTTCTTC
TRBV5-4	NA	TRBJ1-6	NA	CASSYSTEGVLHF	TGTGCCAGCAGCTACTCGACGGAAGGGGTCCTCCACTTT
TRBV19	NA	TRBJ1-2	NA	CASSISGGGYTF	TGTGCCAGTAGTATCTCAGGTGGGGGCTACACCTTC
TRBV6-1	few	TRBJ1-4	NA	CATLTSNEKLFF	TGTGCCACCCTGACTAGTAATGAAAAACTGTTTTTT
TRBV19	NA	TRBJ1-2	TRBD1	CASSIDGRQGSHYGYTF	TGTGCCAGTAGTATAGATGGGAGACAGGGGTCGCACTATGGCTACACCTTC
TRBV27	few	TRBJ2-3	NA	CASSSPSTGFTDTQYF	TGTGCCAGCAGTTCCCCCTCGACAGGATTCACAGATACGCAGTATTTT
TRBV5-1	NA	TRBJ2-1	TRBD1	CASRDRQNEQFF	TGCGCCAGCAGGGACAGGCAAAATGAGCAGTTCTTC
TRBV5-4	NA	TRBJ2-4	TRBD1	CASSDGRQGPKNIQYF	TGTGCCAGCAGCGACGGAAGACAGGGGCCAAAAAACATTCAGTACTTC
TRBV6-5	few	TRBJ1-6	TRBD1	CASSSRGVRSPLHF	TGTGCCAGCAGTTCCAGGGGGGTACGGTCACCCCTCCACTTT
TRBV6-1	NA	TRBJ1-1	NA	CASSEKGWGTVNTEAFF	TGTGCCAGCAGTGAAAAAGGCTGGGGCACTGTGAACACTGAAGCTTTCTTT
TRBV30	NA	TRBJ1-5	TRBD1	CAWSTQGNQPQHF	TGTGCCTGGAGTACACAGGGGAATCAGCCCCAGCATTTT
TRBV7-2	NA	TRBJ2-7	TRBD1	CATGTGWAYEQYF	TGTGCCACCGGGACAGGGTGGGCCTACGAGCAGTACTTC
TRBV2	NA	TRBJ2-2	NA	CASRAGRPNTGELFF	TGTGCCAGCAGGGCGGGACGGCCGAACACCGGGGAGCTGTTTTTT
TRBV7-2	few	TRBJ1-4	TRBD1	CASSPDREDEKLFF	TGTGCCAGCAGTCCGGACAGGGAGGACGAAAAACTGTTTTTT
TRBV7-2	NA	TRBJ2-3	NA	CASSLAKGQLTQYF	TGTGCCAGCAGCTTAGCTAAGGGACAATTAACGCAGTATTTT
TRBV11-2	NA	TRBJ1-1	TRBD1	CASSYLYRGNTEAFF	TGTGCCAGCAGCTATTTGTACAGGGGGAACACTGAAGCTTTCTTT
TRBV7-2	NA	TRBJ2-5	NA	CASSLGETQETQYF	TGTGCCAGCAGCTTAGGAGAAACTCAAGAGACCCAGTACTTC
TRBV9	NA	TRBJ1-3	NA	CASSVGVGLNSGNTIYF	TGTGCCAGCAGCGTAGGGGTAGGACTTAACTCTGGAAACACCATATATTTT
TRBV5-1	NA	TRBJ1-1	NA	CASSDQGGTEAFF	TGCGCCAGCAGCGACCAAGGCGGCACTGAAGCTTTCTTT
TRBV18	NA	TRBJ1-1	NA	CASSPTVTEAFF	TGTGCCAGCTCACCTACGGTGACTGAAGCTTTCTTT
TRBV7-2	NA	TRBJ1-5	TRBD1	CASSLAGTGFNQPQHF	TGTGCCAGCAGCTTAGCCGGGACAGGGTTTAATCAGCCCCAGCATTTT
TRBV7-9	once	TRBJ1-4	NA	CASSFVEGTNEKLFF	TGTGCCAGCAGCTTTGTCGAGGGAACTAATGAAAAACTGTTTTTT
TRBV25-1	once	TRBJ2-7	NA	CASTPRGGYEQYF	TGTGCCAGCACCCCTAGGGGGGGATACGAGCAGTACTTC
TRBV9	NA	TRBJ1-1	NA	CASSVGGVNTEAFF	TGTGCCAGCAGCGTAGGCGGGGTGAACACTGAAGCTTTCTTT
TRBV7-9	NA	TRBJ1-2	NA	CASSSRQGYGYTF	TGTGCCAGCAGCTCGCGGCAGGGGTATGGCTACACCTTC
TRBV4-1	NA	TRBJ1-4	NA	CASSHPATNEKLFF	TGCGCCAGCAGCCATCCCGCAACTAATGAAAAACTGTTTTTT
TRBV30	few	TRBJ2-7	NA	CAWDMGQAYEQYF	TGTGCCTGGGACATGGGACAAGCCTACGAGCAGTACTTC
TRBV9	NA	TRBJ2-2	TRBD1	CASSGDRGPYTGELFF	TGTGCCAGCAGCGGTGACAGGGGGCCGTACACCGGGGAGCTGTTTTTT
TRBV9	NA	TRBJ2-3	NA	CASSAGRAGSDTQYF	TGTGCCAGCAGCGCCGGAAGGGCGGGCTCAGATACGCAGTATTTT
TRBV5-1	NA	TRBJ2-1	NA	CASRSTSAGAQYNEQFF	TGCGCCAGCAGATCCACTAGCGCGGGGGCCCAGTACAATGAGCAGTTCTTC
TRBV18	NA	TRBJ2-4	TRBD1	CASSPTTGGINIQYF	TGTGCCAGCTCACCGACGACAGGGGGCATAAACATTCAGTACTTC
TRBV27	NA	TRBJ2-5	NA	CASSFQPLLAYQGHEETQYF	TGTGCCAGCAGTTTTCAGCCCCTCCTAGCTTATCAGGGGCACGAAGAGACCCAGTACTTC
TRBV30	NA	TRBJ2-3	TRBD2	CAWSMTSGLSTDTQYF	TGTGCCTGGAGTATGACTAGCGGCCTTAGCACAGATACGCAGTATTTT
TRBV10-2	NA	TRBJ1-2	TRBD1	CASSEGQGGGYTF	TGCGCCAGCAGTGAGGGACAGGGAGGCGGCTACACCTTC
TRBV6-5	few	TRBJ1-5	NA	CASSYSYQGNQPQHF	TGTGCCAGCAGTTACTCTTACCAGGGTAATCAGCCCCAGCATTTT
TRBV19	once	TRBJ1-1	NA	CASKEDSMNTEAFF	TGTGCCAGTAAAGAAGACAGCATGAACACTGAAGCTTTCTTT
TRBV6-5	NA	TRBJ2-3	NA	CASSLGSLADTQYF	TGTGCCAGCAGCCTCGGTAGCCTCGCGGATACGCAGTATTTT
TRBV19	NA	TRBJ1-2	NA	CASSSQEGIGGGYTF	TGTGCCAGTAGTAGTCAGGAGGGTATAGGAGGAGGCTACACCTTC
TRBV6-5	once	TRBJ1-2	TRBD1	CASTRDRGYGYTF	TGTGCCAGCACTCGGGACAGGGGCTATGGCTACACCTTC
TRBV4-1	NA	TRBJ2-1	TRBD2	CASSQGPAGVGSNEQFF	TGCGCCAGCAGCCAAGGTCCAGCGGGAGTGGGTTCGAATGAGCAGTTCTTC
TRBV13	NA	TRBJ1-3	TRBD1	CASSYDRGRGNTIYF	TGTGCCAGCAGCTATGACAGGGGGCGAGGAAACACCATATATTTT
TRBV2	once	TRBJ2-3	TRBD2	CANQRDPGQTDTQYF	TGTGCCAACCAGCGGGACCCCGGCCAGACAGATACGCAGTATTTT
TRBV10-3	medium-sized	TRBJ2-7	NA	CAIGQGGEQYF	TGTGCCATCGGACAGGGAGGGGAGCAGTACTTC
TRBV29-1	few	TRBJ1-1	NA	CSVDGEMNTEAFF	TGCAGCGTTGATGGGGAGATGAACACTGAAGCTTTCTTT
TRBV6-6	NA	TRBJ1-3	NA	CASSYSMDSRGNTIYF	TGTGCCAGCAGTTACTCTATGGATTCTAGAGGAAACACCATATATTTT
TRBV5-6	NA	TRBJ1-3	TRBD1	CASRQQGGSGNTIYF	TGTGCCAGCAGACAACAGGGGGGCTCTGGAAACACCATATATTTT
TRBV7-2	once	TRBJ1-6	NA	CASSSGQYSPLHF	TGTGCCAGCAGCTCAGGACAGTATTCACCCCTCCACTTT
TRBV19	once	TRBJ1-2	NA	CASNKRQVNYGYTF	TGTGCCAGTAACAAACGACAGGTTAACTATGGCTACACCTTC
TRBV7-9	NA	TRBJ1-1	TRBD1	CASSLVRDRVFEAFF	TGTGCCAGCAGCTTGGTCCGGGACAGAGTTTTTGAAGCTTTCTTT
TRBV6-1	NA	TRBJ2-4	TRBD1	CASRTGLIAKNIQYF	TGTGCCAGCCGGACAGGACTTATAGCCAAAAACATTCAGTACTTC
TRBV5-1	once	TRBJ1-4	TRBD1	CASSLAGTGGNEKLFF	TGCGCCAGCAGCTTGGCCGGTACAGGGGGGAACGAAAAACTGTTTTTT
TRBV30	NA	TRBJ1-3	TRBD1	CAWSPRGQLGNTIYF	TGTGCCTGGAGTCCGCGGGGACAGTTAGGGAACACCATATATTTT
TRBV29-1	NA	TRBJ1-2	NA	CSVIDDSKGGYTF	TGCAGCGTCATCGATGACAGTAAAGGGGGCTACACCTTC
TRBV15	NA	TRBJ2-1	NA	CATSRDQGGTVNEQFF	TGTGCCACCAGCAGAGATCAGGGCGGCACTGTCAATGAGCAGTTCTTC
TRBV11-2	NA	TRBJ1-1	NA	CASSHLAGRAFF	TGTGCCAGCAGCCATCTGGCTGGGAGGGCTTTCTTT
TRBV5-1	NA	TRBJ1-5	NA	CASSLAGGSNQPQHF	TGCGCCAGCAGCTTGGCCGGGGGGAGCAATCAGCCCCAGCATTTT